The source of this T cell receptor (beta chain) is a study of glioma-infiltrating T cells after dendritic cell vaccination (dated by TCRdb to 2016 to 2017). Some background on the complete study: Of the 15 glioblastoma patients in the cohort, all drawn from Phase I and II dendritic cell vaccination trials, 9 were newly diagnosed and 6 had recurrent disease. In glioblastoma patients vaccinated with dendritic cells, deep sequencing of TCR beta CDR3 regions served to measure the amount of tumor-infiltrating lymphocytes and to compare repertoires between tumor and blood. Between the early 2000s and the early 2010s, the patients were given dendritic cell vaccination pulsed with autologous tumor lysate. Survival after dendritic cell vaccination was correlated with TCR sequencing metrics such as TIL content and the overlap between tumor and blood repertoires. Three intradermal dendritic cell vaccine injections were administered to patients at biweekly intervals in the arm below the axilla. To make the vaccine, monocyte-derived dendritic cells were cultured for under eight days with IL-4 and GM-CSF and then pulsed overnight with autologous tumor lysate.

Results the study describes overall, beyond this receptor: TCR clonality showed no direct relationship with survival, which suggests that a diverse polyclonal response may be important. The three-group TCR overlap response model was described as speculative and requiring prospective validation. After dendritic cell vaccination, a higher estimated pretreatment TIL content predicted longer time to progression and overall survival. The cohort was small and heterogeneous, few patients had complete blood and tumor sets, and even fewer had initial-recurrent tumor pairs.

TCRB CDR3 regions were amplified from about 2 ug genomic DNA, or all available DNA if less, using the immunoSEQ assay. Multiplex PCR used 60 forward primers for TCR V beta segments and 13 reverse primers for J beta segments. To estimate reads per starting template, synthetic control templates were spiked into each sample at limiting dilution. The Illumina HiSeq System generated 87 bp sequencing reads. In the original analysis: To remove PCR and sequencing errors, closely related sequences were merged with a nearest neighbor algorithm. TCR overlap was measured as the percentage of unique tumor TCR beta sequences that were also present in the peripheral blood of the same patient. This is the immuneACCESS table as TCRdb keeps it, with only in-frame sequences that have V and J called. A part of the clones is gone; compared with another copy, unresolved V genes explain less than half, and the rest is unexplained. The V and J calls and clone size are taken from that table; D and trimming were inferred from the DNA. The sample includes 75,000 to 85,000 clones, with roughly 91% observed a single time. The leading ten clones occupy around 2% of the sample.

This sample's time point label indicates: after dendritic cell vaccination, including at tumor progression/relapse. Patients were selected for having adequate residual fresh-frozen tumor tissue and more than two years of available survival data. An isocitrate dehydrogenase mutation was not carried by any of the glioblastoma patients, although molecular status was otherwise variable. PBMC were collected before vaccination, two weeks after the third vaccination, and at tumor progression if progression occurred. The Qiagen DNeasy Blood extraction Kit was used to extract genomic DNA. Sequences MGHRA (CDR1) and YSYEKL (CDR2) are obtained from the germline V gene. The CDR3 numbers 14 residues from cysteine through phenylalanine. Only CDR3 DNA is held: 42 bases, read in frame from base 1. V lost 1 base and J lost 5 bases; the stretch between them is 11 bases long. Regarding this clone: What antigen it recognizes has not been identified. No much larger clone exists at a distance of one base, and base qualities are not known.

The sequence derives from a human donor with glioblastoma. Recombination connected TRBV4-1 to TRBJ1-2; tentative D gene TRBD1, with 5 bases matching. Sequenced material: blood, taken after dendritic cell vaccination. CDR3 loop: CASSQGGGGYGYTF. At the DNA level, the sequence is TGCGCCAGCAGCCAAGGTGGGGGGGGGTATGGCTACACCTTC.